This TCR beta chain was sequenced during a study of T cell responses to AZD1222 COVID-19 vaccine. Across the study: Analysis merged second doses at about 4 or about 12 weeks.

Germline V CDR1 and CDR2: MGHDK, SYGVNS. This CDR3 has 11 residues. The V end lost 5 bases, the J end lost 6 bases, and 8 bases lay between the germline ends. Here immunoSEQ multiplex PCR was the method, and the copy in TCRdb shows in-frame clones only, minus some. The profile shows about 180,000 clones, over 75% of them singletons. Concerning this clone: Its antigen is as yet unknown.

Study results and limitations: Two doses of AZD1222 preceded a rise in Spike-specific TCR breadth and depth. There were mostly white British donors and more females than males, and clonal diversity was possibly underestimated. Spike as a whole was targeted by vaccine-associated CD4 TCRs, dominant at 160-218 and 743-854.

The origin of this receptor is an adult in good health. This chain connects TRBV25-1 to TRBJ2-7; the D is unclear. Sequenced material: peripheral blood, taken on day 0 of AZD1222 vaccination. The CDR3 is CASSTISEQYF. The CDR3 DNA is TGTGCCAGCAGTACCATTAGCGAGCAGTACTTC.